The 8 T cell receptor beta chains in this list originate from one sample, sequenced in a study of cytomegalovirus exposure and HLA in healthy donors. PCR amplification relied on 60 Vbeta primers (plus 13 Jbeta primers). Libraries were prepared by immunoSEQ multiplex PCR; TCRdb keeps only in-frame clonotypes and omits some of them. The top ten hold 2.7% of the sample, which has some 90,000 clones, approximately 80% seen once. Sequencing was done on a sample of PBMCs. Every receptor here comes from a man under 40 in good health and CMV-seronegative.

The sample holds one count of this clone. This sequence joins TRBV2 and TRBJ2-1, with TRBD1 matching over 7 bases. V lost 7 bases, J lost 12 bases, and 12 bases stayed unmatched. CDR3 size: 13 residues. CDR1 is SNHLY, CDR2 FYNNEI, per germline. The CDR3 sequence: CASIWQGVDVQFF. CDR3 nucleotides: TGTGCCAGCATCTGGCAGGGGGTCGATGTGCAGTTCTTC. The variable domain in full, with the rest retrieved from reference TRBV2 and TRBJ2-1, is EPEVTQTPSHQVTQMGQEVILRCVPISNHLYFYWYRQILGQKVEFLVSFYNNEISEKSEIFDDQFSVERPDGSNFTLKIRSTKLEDSAMYFCASIWQGVDVQFFGPGTRLTVL.

This chain links TRBV6-1 with TRBJ2-2, with a possible D match to TRBD1 (6 bases). Germline V gene lookup returns CDR1 MNHNS and CDR2 SASEGT. V lost 5 bases, J lost 4 bases, and 8 bases lay in between. There are 13 residues in the CDR3. This chain's CDR3 is CASSQQGTGELFF. The CDR3, as DNA: TGTGCCAGCAGTCAACAGGGCACCGGGGAGCTGTTTTTT.

Here the CDR3 reads CASSISQGAGGYTF. As DNA, the CDR3 is TGTGCCAGTAGTATAAGCCAGGGGGCTGGTGGCTACACCTTC. The chain recombines TRBV19 with TRBJ1-2, with 8 bases matching TRBD1. Unmatched junction bases numbered 6, after V lost 2 bases and J lost 7 bases. Germline loops: CDR1 LNHDA, CDR2 SQIVND (reference sequence). CDR3 length: 14 residues.

This clone was observed a few times. The rearrangement joins TRBV5-4 to TRBJ1-1; D not resolved. V was trimmed by 0 bases and J by 1 base, leaving 7 bases between them. The CDR3 has 14 amino acids. The germline gives CDR1 SGHNT, CDR2 YYREEE (reference sequence). The CDR3 nucleotides read TGTGCCAGCAGCTTGGTTGGGAGGAACACTGAAGCTTTCTTT. Protein: CASSLVGRNTEAFF.

V gene TRBV5-4 combines with J gene TRBJ2-5, with a possible D match to TRBD1 (6 bases). Germline CDR1 is SGHNT and CDR2 is YYREEE (reference sequence). The V gene lost 0 bases and the J gene lost 10 bases, with 16 bases spanning the gap. The CDR3 extends over 14 amino acids. Here the CDR3 DNA reads TGTGCCAGCAGCTTGGCAGACAGGTCCTTGGGCCAGTACTTC. Its translation is CASSLADRSLGQYF. The full variable domain, with the rest looked up from reference TRBV5-4 and TRBJ2-5, is ETGVTQSPTHLIKTRGQQVTLRCSSQSGHNTVSWYQQALGQGPQFIFQYYREEENGRGNFPPRFSGLQFPNYSSELNVNALELDDSALYLCASSLADRSLGQYFGPGTRLLVL.

V gene TRBV10-1 combines with J gene TRBJ2-3; 11 positions agree with TRBD2. The CDR3 covers 18 residues. V gave up 2 bases and J gave up 5 bases; unmatched junction bases: 12. Per germline, CDR1 WNHNN and CDR2 SYGVQD (reference sequence). This chain's CDR3 is CASSEDHGTSGGRDTQYF. In DNA, the CDR3 is TGCGCCAGCAGTGAGGATCACGGAACTAGCGGGGGAAGAGATACGCAGTATTTT.

The rearrangement joins TRBV7-6 to TRBJ2-7; D might be TRBD2 (6 bases). Trimming took 3 bases from V and 1 from J, leaving 10 bases between them. The CDR3 spans 14 residues. In germline, CDR1 is SGHVS, CDR2 FNYEAQ. In nucleotides, the CDR3 is TGTGCCAGCAGCTTGACGGGGGTTTCCTACGAGCAGTACTTC. This sequence encodes CASSLTGVSYEQYF. The full variable domain, its missing parts supplied by reference TRBV7-6 and TRBJ2-7, is GAGVSQSPRYKVTKRGQDVALRCDPISGHVSLYWYRQALGQGPEFLTYFNYEAQQDKSGLPNDRFSAERPEGSISTLTIQRTEQRDSAMYRCASSLTGVSYEQYFGPGTRLTVT.

The CDR3 protein is CATSSPSGGDVLGVTQYF. The CDR3 nucleotides read TGTGCCACCAGCAGCCCTAGCGGGGGGGATGTATTGGGTGTGACCCAGTACTTC. The chain employs TRBV15 and TRBJ2-5, with TRBD2 identical over 12 bases. V lost 3 bases, J lost 7 bases, and 15 bases stayed unmatched. The CDR3 consists of 18 residues. Germline lookup yields CDR1 LNHNV and CDR2 YYDKDF (reference sequence).